Each of the 29 T cell receptor beta chains below was sequenced from the same sample in a study of CD8 T cells in Susac syndrome. Random hexamers were used to reverse transcribe an amount of roughly 0.5 to 1 ug RNA. MiXCR, run by TCRdb on the immunoSEQ multiplex PCR reads, gives a single entry per CDR3 protein. The sample has roughly 190,000 distinct CDR3 sequences; more than 90% are singletons. The source material was CD4+ T cells from PBMCs. The receptors here all came from a human donor with Susac syndrome.

The rearrangement uses TRBV9 and TRBJ2-1, with 13 bases identical to TRBD2. The CDR3 loop spans 17 amino acids. The germline CDR1 and CDR2 sequences are SGDLS and YYNGEE. V gave up 0 bases and J gave up 6 bases; unmatched junction bases: 6. The CDR3, as DNA: TGTGCCAGCAGCGTAGGATTACTAGCGGGGGGGTCCAATGAGCAGTTCTTC. The encoded protein is CASSVGLLAGGSNEQFF.

The chain combines TRBV12-3 or TRBV12-4 with TRBJ2-5, with a possible D match to TRBD1 (9 bases). This CDR3 is 16 amino acids long. With 2 bases removed from V and 6 bases from J, the gap between germline ends came to 19 bases. The CDR3 loop is CASSLLAGQGVQTQYF. Here the CDR3 DNA reads TGTGCCAGCAGTTTATTAGCGGGACAGGGCGTACAGACCCAGTACTTC.

V gene TRBV30 combines with J gene TRBJ2-1, with 11 bases lining up with TRBD2. The V segment lost 3 bases and the J segment 7 bases; nucleotides outside the gene matches: 11. Germline loops: CDR1 GTSNPN, CDR2 SVGIG (reference sequence). This CDR3 is 16 amino acids long. The CDR3 coding sequence is TGTGCCTGGAGCTACTATAGCGGGGGGGCCGAGAATGAGCAGTTCTTC. Translating it yields CAWSYYSGGAENEQFF.

This clonotype is a singleton in its sample. The chain recombines TRBV7-3 with TRBJ1-5; D perhaps matches TRBD1 (6 bases). There are 17 residues in the CDR3. Trimming shortened V by 8 bases and J by 0 bases, and 20 bases separated the two germline ends. Germline V gene data show CDR1 as SGHTA and CDR2 as FQGTGA. The CDR3 nucleotides are TGTGCCAGCGGTCCAGGGGTATTAATAAATAGCAATCAGCCCCAGCATTTT. Translated, it gives CASGPGVLINSNQPQHF.

This clonotype was observed once. This chain uses TRBV4-1 with TRBJ1-2; D gene uncertain. Trimming pared 3 bases from V and 8 bases from J, leaving 10 bases between. CDR3 length: 12 residues. Germline V gives CDR1 MGHRA, CDR2 YSYEKL. In DNA form, the CDR3 reads TGCGCCAGCAGCCATCCCTACGACGGCTACACCTTC. Its translation: CASSHPYDGYTF.

V and J are TRBV6-2 or TRBV6-3 and TRBJ2-1; a weak D match, TRBD2 (6 bases). The CDR3 loop spans 17 amino acids. Germline-derived CDR1 and CDR2 are MNHEY and SVGEGT. V was clipped by 5 bases and J by 5 bases, with 22 bases between them. CDR3 protein: CASSNSPVTREHNEQFF. In nucleotides, the CDR3 is TGTGCCAGCAGTAACAGTCCGGTAACTCGGGAGCACAATGAGCAGTTCTTC.

The V call is TRBV7-9, the J call TRBJ1-1, with a tentative D call TRBD1 (6 bases). V lost 8 bases and J 1 base, leaving 11 bases between the germline ends. Germline V gene sequence: CDR1 SEHNR, CDR2 FQNEAQ (reference sequence). The CDR3 spans 13 residues. This CDR3 reads CASHRESNTEAFF. For the CDR3, the DNA is TGTGCCAGCCACAGGGAATCGAACACTGAAGCTTTCTTT.

The chain links TRBV20-1 to TRBJ2-5, with 14 bases lining up with TRBD2. CDR3 length: 15 amino acids. CDR1 is DFQATT and CDR2 is SNEGSKA in the germline V gene (reference sequence). Trimming cost V 5 bases and J 3 bases; bases outside gene matches: 5. This CDR3 is CSAGGLAGVKETQYF. CDR3 in DNA: TGCAGTGCTGGGGGACTAGCGGGGGTAAAAGAGACCCAGTACTTC.

This sequence joins TRBV29-1 and TRBJ2-7, with TRBD2 matching over 7 bases. Germline CDR1 is SQVTM and CDR2 is ANQGSEA. This CDR3 has 13 residues. J was trimmed by 7 bases and V by 6 bases; bases with no gene match: 12. The CDR3 DNA sequence: TGCAGCGTCCATGACGGGGGGTTGGGTGAGCAGTACTTC. It codes for CSVHDGGLGEQYF.

The chain combines TRBV12-3 or TRBV12-4 with TRBJ1-3; tentative D call: TRBD1 (6 bases). V gave up 4 bases and J gave up 0 bases, with 10 bases separating them. CDR3 size: 15 residues. CDR3 residues: CASSSRGASGNTIYF. The CDR3 bases are TGTGCCAGCAGTTCGAGGGGGGCCTCTGGAAACACCATATATTTT.

The V and J genes are TRBV16 and TRBJ2-6; 7 bases fit TRBD1. The V gene's germline CDR1 is KGHSY and CDR2 FQNENV. This CDR3 comprises 18 residues. Trimming took 2 bases from V and 2 from J; bases not matched to a gene: 9. The CDR3 here is CASSQGDSSGPGANVLTF. The CDR3 DNA reads as TGTGCCAGCAGCCAAGGGGACAGTTCAGGCCCTGGGGCCAACGTCCTGACTTTC.

The chain links TRBV24-1 to TRBJ1-5, with 7 bases identical to TRBD1. The CDR3 covers 18 residues. CDR1 KGHDR and CDR2 SFDVKD come from the germline V gene. V shed 2 bases and J 11 bases; nucleotides not matched to a gene: 20. In DNA form, the CDR3 reads TGTGCCACCAGTGATTGGGGCGACAGGGTCCCGTCCCATGGAGCCCAGCATTTT. Its translation is CATSDWGDRVPSHGAQHF.

The chain couples TRBV15 to TRBJ1-2; D is unclear. Germline loops: CDR1 LNHNV, CDR2 YYDKDF (reference sequence). The CDR3 totals 13 residues. V lost 3 bases and J 7 bases, leaving 12 bases between the germline ends. This chain's CDR3 is CATSRARGGGYTF. DNA of the CDR3: TGTGCCACCAGCAGGGCGCGGGGAGGTGGCTACACCTTC. The full variable domain, its missing parts supplied by reference TRBV15 and TRBJ1-2, is DAMVIQNPRYQVTQFGKPVTLSCSQTLNHNVMYWYQQKSSQAPKLLFHYYDKDFNNEADTPDNFQSRRPNTSFCFLDIRSPGLGDTAMYLCATSRARGGGYTFGSGTRLTVV.

The rearrangement joins TRBV29-1 to TRBJ1-1; tentative D call: TRBD1 (5 bases). With 4 bases removed from V and 3 bases from J, the gap between germline ends came to 15 bases. Germline V gives CDR1 SQVTM, CDR2 ANQGSEA. The CDR3 has 14 amino acids. CDR3 coding DNA: TGCAGCGTTGGCCAGGGCGGGGAGTACACTGAAGCTTTCTTT. The encoded protein is CSVGQGGEYTEAFF.

This clonotype was recorded only once. The chain has TRBV12-5 and TRBJ1-4; D gene ambiguous. Germline V gives CDR1 LGHNT, CDR2 FRNRAP. The CDR3 spans 12 residues. V lost 4 bases and J 8 bases, leaving 8 bases between the germline ends. The CDR3 DNA sequence: TGTGCTAGTGGTTCCTATAGGGAAAAACTGTTTTTT. It yields the protein CASGSYREKLFF.

This chain connects TRBV9 to TRBJ2-2, with 9 bases identical to TRBD1. Trimming cost V 8 bases and J 1 base; bases outside gene matches: 6. The CDR3 totals 15 residues. Germline lookup yields CDR1 SGDLS and CDR2 YYNGEE. In DNA form, the CDR3 reads TGTGCCAGTGAGACAGGGGGTGAGAACACCGGGGAGCTGTTTTTT. This encodes CASETGGENTGELFF.

This chain links TRBV5-4 with TRBJ2-5; the match to TRBD2 covers 7 bases. Per germline, CDR1 SGHNT and CDR2 YYREEE (reference sequence). This CDR3 spans 12 amino acids. V was clipped by 2 bases and J by 5 bases; unmatched bases: 0. The CDR3 DNA reads as TGTGCCAGCAGCTTCGGGAGGGAGACCCAGTACTTC. This codes for CASSFGRETQYF.

The genes are TRBV18 and TRBJ1-1, with D hard to call. This CDR3 has 15 amino acids. Germline V gene sequence: CDR1 KGHSH, CDR2 LQKENI. V was shortened by 1 base and J by 2 bases, with 11 bases between the two germline ends. The CDR3 DNA sequence: TGTGCCAGCTCACCACTTCCCGGTGGAAACACTGAAGCTTTCTTT. Its protein is CASSPLPGGNTEAFF.

This rearrangement joins TRBV30 to TRBJ1-5, with a possible D match to TRBD1 (6 bases). The CDR3 extends over 17 amino acids. From germline, CDR1 is GTSNPN and CDR2 SVGIG (reference sequence). Trimming removed 3 bases at V and 2 bases at J, with 20 bases between. CDR3 DNA sequence: TGTGCCTGGAGCGGTACAGGGTCCCGACAGGGCAATCAGCCCCAGCATTTT. Its protein product is CAWSGTGSRQGNQPQHF. Using reference TRBV30 and TRBJ1-5 for the parts outside the CDR3, the full variable domain is SQTIHQWPATLVQPVGSPLSLECTVEGTSNPNLYWYRQAAGRGLQLLFYSVGIGQISSEVPQNLSASRPQDRQFILSSKKLLLSDSGFYLCAWSGTGSRQGNQPQHFGDGTRLSIL.

This rearrangement joins TRBV6-5 to TRBJ1-2; no reliable D call. CDR1 and CDR2 from the germline V gene are MNHEY and SVGAGI. Trimming stripped 5 bases from V and 6 bases from J, with 19 bases between. This CDR3 region has 15 residues. CDR3 in amino acids: CASSTPREGGNGYTF. CDR3 bases: TGTGCCAGCAGTACTCCGAGGGAGGGCGGGAATGGCTACACCTTC.

This chain joins TRBV5-1 and TRBJ2-2; 8 bases are a match to TRBD2. The CDR3 has 15 residues. The V gene end was trimmed by 3 bases and the J gene end by 4 bases; junction bases not matched to a gene: 5. The germline CDR1 and CDR2 sequences are SGHRS and YFSETQ. CDR3 residues: CASSSRAGGTGELFF. DNA of the CDR3: TGCGCCAGCAGCTCCCGTGCGGGGGGCACCGGGGAGCTGTTTTTT.

The chain is built from TRBV7-2 and TRBJ2-7, with a possible D match to TRBD2 (5 bases). CDR3 length equals 14 residues. Per the germline V gene, CDR1 is SGHTA and CDR2 is FQGNSA. With 3 bases removed from V and 3 bases from J, the gap between germline ends came to 12 bases. In DNA form, the CDR3 reads TGTGCCAGCAGCTTCTCGGTCGGACTCTACGAGCAGTACTTC. This codes for CASSFSVGLYEQYF.

V gene TRBV19 combines with J gene TRBJ2-5, with TRBD1 identical over 8 bases. This CDR3 has 14 residues. Germline CDR1 and CDR2: LNHDA and SQIVND (reference sequence). Unmatched junction bases numbered 6, after V lost 6 bases and J lost 3 bases. This CDR3 is CASRTHRGEETQYF. CDR3 DNA sequence: TGTGCCAGTAGGACGCACAGGGGGGAAGAGACCCAGTACTTC. The entire variable domain, with the rest obtained from reference TRBV19 and TRBJ2-5, is as follows: DGGITQSPKYLFRKEGQNVTLSCEQNLNHDAMYWYRQDPGQGLRLIYYSQIVNDFQKGDIAEGYSVSREKKESFPLTVTSAQKNPTAFYLCASRTHRGEETQYFGPGTRLLVL.

V usage is TRBV7-8 and J usage is TRBJ2-5, with D unresolved. Trimming shortened V by 1 base and J by 2 bases, and 11 bases separated the two germline ends. CDR1 SGHVS and CDR2 FQNEAQ come from the germline V gene. CDR3 length: 15 amino acids. Here the CDR3 DNA reads TGTGCCAGCAGCTTAGTCCTCGGCAGTCAAGAGACCCAGTACTTC. It is translated as CASSLVLGSQETQYF. Variable domain in full (rest from reference TRBV7-8 and TRBJ2-5): GAGVSQSPRYKVAKRGQDVALRCDPISGHVSLFWYQQALGQGPEFLTYFQNEAQLDKSGLPSDRFFAERPEGSVSTLKIQRTQQEDSAVYLCASSLVLGSQETQYFGPGTRLLVL.

This clonotype is a singleton in its sample. The chain is built from TRBV2 and TRBJ1-2; 8 bases are a match to TRBD1. Trimming took 6 bases from V and 1 from J; bases not matched to a gene: 7. Germline CDR1 SNHLY, CDR2 FYNNEI. The CDR3 runs 15 residues. Here the CDR3 DNA reads TGTGCCAGCAGGGACAGGGATGGAGTTAACTATGGCTACACCTTC. Protein sequence: CASRDRDGVNYGYTF.

The sample holds one count of this clonotype. J is TRBJ2-6 and V is TRBV15, with no clear D. The CDR3 runs 16 residues. Trimming took off 0 bases at V and 0 bases at J, with 6 bases between the two ends. The germline CDR1 and CDR2 sequences are LNHNV and YYDKDF (reference sequence). The CDR3 protein is CATSRDMSSGANVLTF. The DNA for the CDR3 is TGTGCCACCAGCAGAGATATGAGCTCTGGGGCCAACGTCCTGACTTTC.

J is TRBJ2-1 and V is TRBV7-3; D unresolved. This CDR3 is 15 amino acids long. The V end lost 5 bases, the J end lost 0 bases, and 11 bases lay between the germline ends. Germline V CDR1 and CDR2: SGHTA, FQGTGA. The CDR3 nucleotides read TGTGCCAGCAGCCTCTTAAGAAGCTCCTACAATGAGCAGTTCTTC. Protein: CASSLLRSSYNEQFF. The variable domain in full, completed from reference TRBV7-3 and TRBJ2-1, reads GAGVSQTPSNKVTEKGKYVELRCDPISGHTALYWYRQSLGQGPEFLIYFQGTGAADDSGLPNDRFFAVRPEGSVSTLKIQRTERGDSAVYLCASSLLRSSYNEQFFGPGTRLTVL.

The chain carries TRBV6-2 or TRBV6-3 and TRBJ1-5; D remains unclear. The CDR3 is made up of 11 amino acids. Germline loops: CDR1 MNHEY, CDR2 SVGEGT. V lost 9 bases and J 4 bases, leaving 7 bases between the germline ends. The CDR3 spells CASGRNQPQHF. The CDR3 DNA reads TGTGCCAGTGGCAGAAATCAGCCCCAGCATTTT.

CDR3 residues: CASSPRTSGGEETQYF. CDR3 sequence (DNA): TGCGCCAGCAGCCCTCGGACTAGCGGGGGAGAAGAGACCCAGTACTTC. The rearrangement links TRBV5-1 to TRBJ2-5, with TRBD2 identical over 13 bases. Germline V gene lookup returns CDR1 SGHRS and CDR2 YFSETQ. The junction had 6 bases not matched to a gene; V was cut back by 4 bases and J by 3 bases. CDR3 length equals 16 residues.